The entry below gives a single T cell receptor (beta chain) sequence along with its context. Its specificity is unknown. Generated by immunoSEQ multiplex PCR, the TCRdb table keeps only in-frame clones and is missing some. Of 95,000 to 150,000 clones listed, 86% were seen once; the top ten hold about 3%. Doses given second, at about 4 or about 12 weeks, were pooled. These data come from a study of T cell responses to AZD1222 COVID-19 vaccine. Findings and caveats of the study: When two AZD1222 doses had been given, Spike-specific TCR breadth and depth rose. In a largely white British group with more females than males, clonal diversity was possibly underestimated. At baseline, seropositivity was found in only six or seven AZD1222 recipients.

V lost 8 bases and J lost 2; bases outside the gene matches: 5. The germline gives CDR1 LGHDT, CDR2 YNNKEL (reference sequence). The CDR3 has 14 residues. This sequence originates from an adult who received the AZD1222 COVID-19 vaccine. The J gene is TRBJ1-4, the V gene TRBV3-1 (or the pseudogene TRBV3-2), with 7 bases that match TRBD1. This material consisted of peripheral blood, taken 28 days after the second AZD1222 dose. CDR3 amino acids: CASADRATNEKLFF. As DNA, the CDR3 is TGTGCCAGCGCCGACAGGGCTACTAATGAAAAACTGTTTTTT.